This T cell receptor beta chain was retrieved from a study of blood T cell repertoires in COVID-19. Sequenced by immunoSEQ multiplex PCR; TCRdb stores in-frame clones only, minus some. The repertoire has approximately 290,000 clones, approximately 85% of them found once; the top ten carry 0.7% to 0.9%. This CDR3 is built from 14 residues. V was pared by 6 bases and J by 10 bases, with 18 bases between. CDR1 is MNHNY, CDR2 SVGAGI, per germline (reference sequence). Only one count was recorded for this clone. The J gene is TRBJ1-4, the V gene TRBV6-6; D is ambiguous. The sample comprised peripheral blood. The sequence was obtained from a human donor with COVID-19, enrolled during active disease. The donor label of this sample is uncertain. As DNA, the CDR3 is TGTGCCAGCAGACCACGTGGGGAGGAAGGAAAACTGTTTTTT. Translation: CASRPRGEEGKLFF.